This T cell receptor beta chain was sequenced during a study of blood T cells in healthy people across ages (dated by TCRdb to the mid-2010s). Study-wide context: In model experiments, template switching captured roughly one uniquely barcoded TCR beta cDNA molecule for every two T cells. To track age-related changes in TCR beta repertoire diversity, the study relied on deep sequencing normalized with unique cDNA molecular identifiers. Four age groups were formed from the donors: young (average roughly 16 years), middle-aged (around 39), aged (roughly 59) and long-lived (more than 75). To avoid experimental bias, donors of different ages were spread randomly across the sequencing lanes. Two additional independent replicas of 1 million unique cDNA reads from the same blood draw were analyzed for two donors (one aged 18 to 30 and one aged 80 or older).

Systemically healthy Caucasian individuals from Russia, 39 in total and aged roughly 6 to 95 years, were included as donors. Each donor gave 8 to 10 milliliters of peripheral blood, collected into EDTA-treated Vacutainer tubes. Ficoll-Paque density-gradient centrifugation was used to isolate PBMCs, with at least 6 million per sample. Trizol reagent was used to extract total RNA from the PBMCs, yielding at least 5.5 micrograms per sample. For every donor, flow cytometry on a PBMC aliquot measured the percentage of naive CD45RAhigh/CD27high T cells. Findings and caveats that apply to the study as a whole: Because donor CMV infection status was unknown, age-related changes in expanded clonotypes were potentially confounded. Compared with the aged group, the long-lived group had more naive CD4+ T cells, fewer expanded clones and increased TCR diversity, suggesting age selection. Total diversity estimates from one million sequenced T cells were considered lower bounds and underestimates. Observed TCR beta diversity per million T cells fell roughly linearly with age, and a significant reduction was already apparent by age around 40. Bulk unsorted PBMC profiling prevented conclusive comparison of naive and antigen-experienced compartments. A strong correlation was found between observed TCR beta diversity and the percentage of naive T cells measured by flow cytometry.

Library preparation was by 5' RACE. TCRdb shows the sequencer as Illumina HiSeq 2500. A second 7 to 11 cycle PCR used a sample-barcoded 5' primer and a J-beta primer mix. A unique molecular identifier was introduced onto each TCR beta cDNA molecule by a template-switch 5' adaptor carrying 12 random nucleotides. Each sample yielded at least 2.5 million CDR3-containing paired-end reads. First-strand cDNA synthesis was performed from all RNA using the Mint cDNA synthesis kit, with priming by a TRBC-specific oligonucleotide. After uracil-DNA glycosylase treatment, a first 18-cycle PCR used universal primers M1SS and BC2_uni_R on all cDNA. Per the source publication's procedure: Normalization of each sample was performed by random selection of 1 million high-quality reads, each carrying a distinct molecular identifier. Reads with shared molecular identifiers were discarded instead of being binned into consensus sequences. MiTCR, set to a Q25 quality threshold and the strictest error-elimination algorithm, was used for CDR3 identification, clonotype clustering and error correction. A nonparametric unseen species model with Euler transformation was used to estimate a lower bound on total TCR beta diversity. TCRdb reprocessing: public reads trimmed at Q25 with fastp, clones called with MiXCR, in-frame beta chains kept. One record per CDR3 amino acid sequence lists the most common genes and DNA. TCRdb's processing, not the study's, gives the V and J calls here. In all, the sample holds 1,100,000 or so distinct CDR3 sequences, and more than 40% of those were seen once. 18% of the sample is held by the ten biggest clonotypes.

V lost 0 bases and J lost 1 base; the stretch between them is 18 bases long. Its CDR3 holds 18 amino acids, cysteine through phenylalanine. The retained sequence is limited to the CDR3, 54 bases, with the frame set at the first base. The germline V gene (reference sequence) yields DFQATT for CDR1 and SNEGSKA for CDR2. Remarks on this clonotype: The antigen it recognizes is unknown. Base qualities are not recorded, but no much larger clone differs from it by a single base.

The chain is assembled from TRBV20-1 and TRBJ2-2, and perhaps TRBD2 as D gene, on 6 matching bases. The TCR sequence derives from a woman aged 55-75 years in good health. Sequenced sample: blood. The CDR3 is CSARDDGGHTVNTGELFF. The bases are TGCAGTGCTAGAGATGACGGAGGGCACACCGTGAACACCGGGGAGCTGTTTTTT.